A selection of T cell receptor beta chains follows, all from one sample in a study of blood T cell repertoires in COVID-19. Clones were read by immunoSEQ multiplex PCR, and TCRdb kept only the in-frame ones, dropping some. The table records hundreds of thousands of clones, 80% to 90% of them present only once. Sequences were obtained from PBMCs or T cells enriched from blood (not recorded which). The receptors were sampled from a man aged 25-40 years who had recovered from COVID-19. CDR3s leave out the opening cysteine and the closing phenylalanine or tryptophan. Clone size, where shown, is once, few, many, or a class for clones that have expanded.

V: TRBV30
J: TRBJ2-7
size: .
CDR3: AWKAGGPVEQY

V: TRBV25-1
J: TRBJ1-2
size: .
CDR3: ASSGSGQGWYGYT

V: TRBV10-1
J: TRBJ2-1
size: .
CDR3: ASSELAGGHNEQF

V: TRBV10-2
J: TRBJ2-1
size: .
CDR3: ASRSTPFDEQF

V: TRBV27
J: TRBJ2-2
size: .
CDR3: ATSGRRDTGELF

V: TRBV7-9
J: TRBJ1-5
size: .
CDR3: ASSHVMDRGDNQPQH

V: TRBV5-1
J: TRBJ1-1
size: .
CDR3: ASRGTDRGNTEAF

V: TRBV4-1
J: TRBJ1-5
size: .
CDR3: ASSQEAGDQPQH

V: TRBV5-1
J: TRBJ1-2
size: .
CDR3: ASSLDPLTGANYGYT

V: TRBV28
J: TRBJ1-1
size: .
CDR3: ASSYPGVEKNTEAF

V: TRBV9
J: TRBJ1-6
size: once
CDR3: ASSVRGTGTSPLH

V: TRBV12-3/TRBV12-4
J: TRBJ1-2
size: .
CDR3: ASSLEGPGGYT

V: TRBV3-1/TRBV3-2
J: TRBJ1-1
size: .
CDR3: ASSQHRDIPEAF

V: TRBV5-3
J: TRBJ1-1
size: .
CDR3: ASTPRAPKLAF

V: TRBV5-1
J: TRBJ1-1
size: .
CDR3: ASSAFGQGTNTEAF

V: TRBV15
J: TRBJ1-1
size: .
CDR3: ATSRDLRQGLNTEAF

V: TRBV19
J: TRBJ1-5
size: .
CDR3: ASETYGGSNQPQH

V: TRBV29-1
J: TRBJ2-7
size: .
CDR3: SVDGLAGDNEQY

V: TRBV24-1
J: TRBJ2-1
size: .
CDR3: ATSPQAGNNEQF

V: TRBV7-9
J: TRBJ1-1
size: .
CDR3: ASSSSSSEAF

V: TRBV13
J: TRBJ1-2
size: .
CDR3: ASSLGRAYGYT

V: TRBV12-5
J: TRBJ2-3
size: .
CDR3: ASGGEVDTQY

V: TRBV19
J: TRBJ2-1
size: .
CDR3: ATTRTGVEQF

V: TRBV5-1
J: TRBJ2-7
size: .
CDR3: ASSGGDEQY

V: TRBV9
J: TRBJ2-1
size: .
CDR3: ASSVTAEQF

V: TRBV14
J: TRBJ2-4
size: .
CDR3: ASSQDWALAKNIQY

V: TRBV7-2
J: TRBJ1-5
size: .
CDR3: ASSLYRASNQPQH

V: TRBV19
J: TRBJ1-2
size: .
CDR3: ASSIQGGYYGYT

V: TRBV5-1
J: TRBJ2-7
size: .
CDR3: ASSSTGPGRAYEQY

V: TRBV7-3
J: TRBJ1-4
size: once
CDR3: ASSADRPNPFGNEKLF

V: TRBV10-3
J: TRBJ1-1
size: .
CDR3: AIRTGREAF

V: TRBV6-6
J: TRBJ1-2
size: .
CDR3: ASSFTLEGNYGYT

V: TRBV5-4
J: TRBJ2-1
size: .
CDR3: ASSPGTANEQF

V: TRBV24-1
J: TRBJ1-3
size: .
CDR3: ATSDSRGSGNTIY

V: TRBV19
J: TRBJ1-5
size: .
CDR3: ASSGQGGNQPQH

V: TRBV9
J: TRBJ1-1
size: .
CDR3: ASSVVRGAGTEAF

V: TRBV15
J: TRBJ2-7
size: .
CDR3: ATSRDEVHEQY

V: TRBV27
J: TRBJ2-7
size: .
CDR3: ASTRNGGDYEQY

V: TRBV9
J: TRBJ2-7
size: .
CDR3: ASSRGTDSYEQY

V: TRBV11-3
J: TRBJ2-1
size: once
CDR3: ASSRTDRGVDEQF

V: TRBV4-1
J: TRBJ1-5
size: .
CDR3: ASSPLWGGYSNQPQH

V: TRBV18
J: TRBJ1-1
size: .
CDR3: ASSPTERGGEAF

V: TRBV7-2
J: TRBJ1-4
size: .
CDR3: ASSLSRDRVPTNEKLF

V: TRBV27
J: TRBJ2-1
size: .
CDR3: ASSLVSGNNEQF

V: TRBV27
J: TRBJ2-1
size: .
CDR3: ASSPLVAGWGNEQF

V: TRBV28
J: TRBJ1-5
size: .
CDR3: ASSFRGSQPQH

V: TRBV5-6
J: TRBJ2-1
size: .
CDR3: ASRSGVVSGRAYNEQF

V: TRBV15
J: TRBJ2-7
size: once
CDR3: ATSTTTYSYEQY

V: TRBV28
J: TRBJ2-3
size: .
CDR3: ASTRDRVTDTQY

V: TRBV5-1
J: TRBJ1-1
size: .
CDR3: ASSLDAAGFGAF

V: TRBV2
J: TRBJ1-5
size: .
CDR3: ASSELGAETQPQH

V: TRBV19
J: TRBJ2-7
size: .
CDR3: ASSISGLTYEQY

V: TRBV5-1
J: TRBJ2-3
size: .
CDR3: ASSLGSRTDTQY

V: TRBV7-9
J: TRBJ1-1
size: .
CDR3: ASSLGTGVEAF

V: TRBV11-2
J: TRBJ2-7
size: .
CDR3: ASTPGGSSYEQY

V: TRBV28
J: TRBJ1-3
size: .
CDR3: ASSFLGDREGNTIY